The 13 T cell receptor beta chains reported below all come from one sample, sequenced in a study of cytomegalovirus exposure and HLA in healthy donors (dated by TCRdb to 2016 to 2017). Libraries were constructed by the immunoSEQ multiplex PCR assay. For the multiplex PCR, a mixture combining 60 forward primers for TCR Vbeta segments and 13 reverse primers for TCR Jbeta segments was used. TCRdb re-hosts the immuneACCESS table, in-frame sequences only. Its copies lack some clones; in the studies checked, an unresolved V gene accounts for under half of them, and the cause for the rest is not known. This specimen's table enumerates 96,000 or so clones. In total, the top ten clones hold less than 7% of the sample. The specimen sequenced was PBMCs. The receptors originated from a girl aged 10 to 17 in good health and CMV-seropositive.

V is TRBV5-1 and J is TRBJ2-5, with 14 bases lining up with TRBD2. The CDR3 consists of 17 residues. Germline V gene lookup returns CDR1 SGHRS and CDR2 YFSETQ. Trimming took 4 bases from V and 4 from J; bases not matched to a gene: 9. The CDR3 DNA reads TGCGCCAGCAGCATTGGGACTAGCGGGGGTTGGGGAGAGACCCAGTACTTC. The encoded protein is CASSIGTSGGWGETQYF.

The V call is TRBV9, the J call TRBJ2-7, with D possibly TRBD1 on 5 matching bases. Germline CDR1 and CDR2: SGDLS and YYNGEE. Trimming stripped 4 bases from V and 2 bases from J, with 34 bases between. This CDR3 spans 21 amino acids. CDR3 sequence: CASSLYMQGNGRGLGTYEQYF. The CDR3 DNA follows: TGTGCCAGCAGCTTATATATGCAGGGTAATGGAAGGGGCTTGGGGACCTACGAGCAGTACTTC.

The chain combines TRBV19 with TRBJ1-1; D ambiguous. The CDR3 loop spans 11 amino acids. Trimming removed 6 bases at V and 10 bases at J, with 12 bases between. Germline V gives CDR1 LNHDA, CDR2 SQIVND (reference sequence). CDR3 sequence: CASSYGFGAFF. CDR3 nucleotides: TGTGCCAGTAGCTACGGGTTTGGAGCTTTCTTT. The entire variable domain, with the rest obtained from reference TRBV19 and TRBJ1-1, is as follows: DGGITQSPKYLFRKEGQNVTLSCEQNLNHDAMYWYRQDPGQGLRLIYYSQIVNDFQKGDIAEGYSVSREKKESFPLTVTSAQKNPTAFYLCASSYGFGAFFGQGTRLTVV.

V is TRBV6-5 and J is TRBJ2-2; D may be TRBD1 (6 bases). In germline, CDR1 is MNHEY, CDR2 SVGAGI. CDR3 length equals 14 residues. V gave up 6 bases and J gave up 4 bases, with 12 bases separating them. Here the CDR3 reads CASRPDRITGELFF. In nucleotides, the CDR3 is TGTGCCAGCAGGCCGGACAGAATCACCGGGGAGCTGTTTTTT.

This rearrangement joins TRBV5-4 to TRBJ2-7; perhaps TRBD2 as D (6 bases). The CDR3 length is 16 residues. Germline V gene sequence: CDR1 SGHNT, CDR2 YYREEE (reference sequence). Trimming removed 1 base at V and 2 bases at J, with 16 bases between. The CDR3 nucleotides read TGTGCCAGCAGCTTGCTGTCGGTTAGCGGTGCCTACGAGCAGTACTTC. Translating it yields CASSLLSVSGAYEQYF. Filled out from reference TRBV5-4 and TRBJ2-7, the complete variable domain reads ETGVTQSPTHLIKTRGQQVTLRCSSQSGHNTVSWYQQALGQGPQFIFQYYREEENGRGNFPPRFSGLQFPNYSSELNVNALELDDSALYLCASSLLSVSGAYEQYFGPGTRLTVT.

The chain is built from TRBV9 and TRBJ2-5, with D perhaps matching TRBD2 (7 bases). The V end was cut by 0 bases, the J end by 9 bases, with 18 bases between. This CDR3 is 15 amino acids long. Germline-derived CDR1 and CDR2 are SGDLS and YYNGEE. The CDR3 DNA reads as TGTGCCAGCAGCGTAGAGGGGGGGCTTGGTGAGGCCCAGTACTTC. This encodes CASSVEGGLGEAQYF.

The chain joins TRBV4-2 to TRBJ1-3; a possible D gene is TRBD1 (5 bases). Germline CDR1 LGHNA, CDR2 YNFKEQ. Trimming pared 1 base from V and 0 bases from J, leaving 13 bases between. The CDR3 is 17 amino acids. DNA for the CDR3: TGTGCCAGCAGCCAAGCATGGGACTCCCTCTCTGGAAACACCATATATTTT. It encodes CASSQAWDSLSGNTIYF.

This chain connects TRBV4-1 to TRBJ2-2; a weak D match, TRBD2 (6 bases). The germline V gene has CDR1 MGHRA and CDR2 YSYEKL. This CDR3 comprises 16 residues. With 5 bases removed from V and 3 bases from J, the gap between germline ends came to 16 bases. CDR3 amino acids: CASSESPGRYTGELFF. The CDR3 DNA follows: TGCGCCAGCAGCGAAAGCCCAGGGAGGTACACCGGGGAGCTGTTTTTT.

The chain has TRBV7-6 and TRBJ2-1, with D hard to call. Germline V gene lookup returns CDR1 SGHVS and CDR2 FNYEAQ. Trimming removed 6 bases from V and 9 bases from J, with 12 bases in between. CDR3 length: 12 amino acids. CDR3 DNA: TGTGCCAGCAGTCAGTGGGCTGGTGAGCAGTTCTTC. This gives the protein CASSQWAGEQFF.

The V gene is TRBV5-4, the J gene TRBJ2-7; tentative D call: TRBD1 (5 bases). The germline V gene has CDR1 SGHNT and CDR2 YYREEE (reference sequence). The CDR3 covers 13 residues. Trimming cost V 2 bases and J 1 base, with 7 bases left between them. The CDR3 nucleotides read TGTGCCAGCAGCTTTGACAGATCCTACGAGCAGTACGTC. This encodes CASSFDRSYEQYV.

The chain links TRBV4-1 to TRBJ1-6, with 7 bases fitting TRBD1. Unmatched junction bases numbered 4, after V lost 0 bases and J lost 8 bases. The CDR3 is 15 residues long. Germline lookup yields CDR1 MGHRA and CDR2 YSYEKL. The CDR3 sequence is CASSQEGQRDSPLHF. The CDR3 coding sequence is TGCGCCAGCAGCCAAGAGGGACAGCGGGATTCACCCCTCCACTTT.

Here the CDR3 reads CASSLPLRVNGEKLFF. The CDR3 DNA sequence: TGTGCCAGCAGCTTACCCCTCCGGGTCAACGGTGAAAAACTGTTTTTT. The V and J genes are TRBV7-9 and TRBJ1-4; D not resolved. Germline V lookup: CDR1 SEHNR, CDR2 FQNEAQ (reference sequence). The ends were cut back, 2 bases at V and 7 bases at J, with 17 bases in the middle. This CDR3 comprises 16 residues. Variable domain in full (rest from reference TRBV7-9 and TRBJ1-4): DTGVSQNPRHKITKRGQNVTFRCDPISEHNRLYWYRQTLGQGPEFLTYFQNEAQLEKSRLLSDRFSAERPKGSFSTLEIQRTEQGDSAMYLCASSLPLRVNGEKLFFGSGTQLSVL.

The J gene is TRBJ2-5, the V gene TRBV28; 12 bases align to TRBD2. With V trimmed by 4 bases and J by 0 bases, 3 bases remained unmatched. Germline lookup yields CDR1 MDHEN and CDR2 SYDVKM. The CDR3 spans 16 residues. The DNA of the CDR3 is TGTGCCAGCAGTTCCACTAGCGGGGGGTACCAAGAGACCCAGTACTTC. As protein: CASSSTSGGYQETQYF.